The 11 T cell receptor beta chains below all came from one sample that was sequenced in a study of Ad26.COV2.S vaccination and SARS-CoV-2 variants. Treatment of the sample: approximately 18 received Ad26.COV2.S at low or high dose, single or two shots; about 5 received placebo; per-sample allocation not given. The study sampled participants on day 63 after the first vaccine or placebo injection. Only in-frame clones appear in the TCRdb table, and some are missing; sequencing was by immunoSEQ multiplex PCR. The sample shows 300,000 to 350,000 clones, about 86% of them seen only once. Sequencing was performed on peripheral blood, taken in a trial of Ad26.COV2.S vaccine versus placebo. These receptors were obtained from a person between 18 and 59 years old who received the Ad26.COV2.S COVID-19 vaccine or a placebo.

The chain is built from TRBV18 and TRBJ2-5; no clear D gene. V lost 5 bases to trimming and J lost 5 bases, with 6 bases between them. This CDR3 comprises 11 residues. CDR1 is KGHSH, CDR2 LQKENI, per germline. CDR3 loop: CASSGLETQYF. The CDR3 DNA is TGTGCCAGCTCAGGGTTGGAGACCCAGTACTTC.

The rearrangement uses TRBV7-9 and TRBJ2-2; D remains ambiguous. V was shortened by 5 bases and J by 1 base, with 11 bases between the two germline ends. CDR1 and CDR2 from the germline V gene are SEHNR and FQNEAQ (reference sequence). This CDR3 has 15 residues. The CDR3 coding sequence is TGTGCCAGCAGCCCCTGGGAAAGGAACACCGGGGAGCTGTTTTTT. Translation gives CASSPWERNTGELFF. Full variable domain (remainder filled in from reference TRBV7-9 and TRBJ2-2): DTGVSQNPRHKITKRGQNVTFRCDPISEHNRLYWYRQTLGQGPEFLTYFQNEAQLEKSRLLSDRFSAERPKGSFSTLEIQRTEQGDSAMYLCASSPWERNTGELFFGEGSRLTVL.

The chain combines TRBV6-5 with TRBJ1-1, with 9 bases lining up with TRBD1. Germline CDR1 MNHEY, CDR2 SVGAGI. The CDR3 has 12 amino acids. V was clipped by 6 bases and J by 9 bases; unmatched bases: 5. CDR3 in DNA: TGTGCCAGCAGAGCACAGGGGGCCAAAGCTTTCTTT. It encodes CASRAQGAKAFF.

The genes are TRBV18 and TRBJ2-2; D is possibly TRBD2 (5 bases). Between the trimmed V and J ends, which lost 5 bases and 8 bases, there was a span of 15 bases. The CDR3 runs 14 residues. In germline, CDR1 is KGHSH, CDR2 LQKENI. The CDR3 sequence: CASSNGKSTGELFF. The CDR3 nucleotides are TGTGCCAGCTCAAACGGGAAATCGACTGGGGAGCTGTTTTTT.

This chain connects TRBV9 to TRBJ1-6; no reliable D call. Germline CDR1 SGDLS, CDR2 YYNGEE. This CDR3 region has 11 residues. V was shortened by 3 bases and J by 13 bases, with 8 bases between the two germline ends. CDR3 in amino acids: CASSAPGPLHF. CDR3 in DNA: TGTGCCAGCAGCGCCCCGGGGCCCCTCCACTTT. The entire variable domain, with the rest obtained from reference TRBV9 and TRBJ1-6, is as follows: DSGVTQTPKHLITATGQRVTLRCSPRSGDLSVYWYQQSLDQGLQFLIQYYNGEERAKGNILERFSAQQFPDLHSELNLSSLELGDSALYFCASSAPGPLHFGNGTRLTVT.

V is TRBV28 and J is TRBJ2-3; 8 bases are a match to TRBD2. With 5 bases clipped from V and 2 bases from J, the junction kept 6 bases outside the gene matches. Germline V gene data show CDR1 as MDHEN and CDR2 as SYDVKM. CDR3 length: 15 residues. The CDR3 here is CASSPRGGVTDTQYF. In nucleotides, the CDR3 is TGTGCCAGCAGTCCACGGGGGGGAGTCACAGATACGCAGTATTTT.

CDR3: CASSPSGGATGELFF. Written as DNA, the CDR3 is TGTGCCAGCAGTCCTAGCGGGGGGGCCACCGGGGAGCTGTTTTTT. J is TRBJ2-2 and V is TRBV6-4; 12 bases match TRBD2. The germline V gene encodes CDR1 MRHNA and CDR2 SNTAGT. V trimming: 5 bases; J trimming: 4 bases; junction bases outside the gene matches: 2. The CDR3 runs to 15 residues.

The gene calls are TRBV6-5 and TRBJ1-4, with TRBD1 matching 7 bases. Germline CDR1 MNHEY, CDR2 SVGAGI. The CDR3 sequence is 14 residues long. The junction had 14 bases not matched to a gene; V was cut back by 11 bases and J by 8 bases. The CDR3 is CASKGPSRGEKLFF. The CDR3 DNA sequence: TGTGCCTCAAAGGGGCCTTCCAGGGGGGAAAAACTGTTTTTT.

The CDR3 sequence is CASSFDGGYGYTF. The CDR3 DNA is TGTGCCAGCAGCTTCGACGGGGGCTATGGCTACACCTTC. The chain joins TRBV11-3 to TRBJ1-2; D is possibly TRBD1 (5 bases). Germline CDR1 reads SGHNT; CDR2 reads YENEEA. CDR3 length equals 13 residues. Trimming removed 3 bases at V and 4 bases at J, with 9 bases between.

The chain employs TRBV18 and TRBJ2-2, with D tentatively TRBD2 (6 bases). CDR3 length equals 16 residues. The germline gives CDR1 KGHSH, CDR2 LQKENI. With 2 bases removed from V and 2 bases from J, the gap between germline ends came to 12 bases. The CDR3 region has the DNA TGTGCCAGCTCACCATATCCAGCGGGTAACACCGGGGAGCTGTTTTTT. The encoded protein is CASSPYPAGNTGELFF.

The chain combines TRBV5-4 with TRBJ2-6; the D gene is possibly TRBD2 (6 bases). Per germline, CDR1 SGHNT and CDR2 YYREEE (reference sequence). Trimming stripped 0 bases from V and 0 bases from J, with 16 bases between. There are 19 residues in the CDR3. CDR3: CASSLGIGRIPSGANVLTF. The CDR3 coding sequence is TGTGCCAGCAGCTTGGGGATCGGGAGAATCCCCTCTGGGGCCAACGTCCTGACTTTC.